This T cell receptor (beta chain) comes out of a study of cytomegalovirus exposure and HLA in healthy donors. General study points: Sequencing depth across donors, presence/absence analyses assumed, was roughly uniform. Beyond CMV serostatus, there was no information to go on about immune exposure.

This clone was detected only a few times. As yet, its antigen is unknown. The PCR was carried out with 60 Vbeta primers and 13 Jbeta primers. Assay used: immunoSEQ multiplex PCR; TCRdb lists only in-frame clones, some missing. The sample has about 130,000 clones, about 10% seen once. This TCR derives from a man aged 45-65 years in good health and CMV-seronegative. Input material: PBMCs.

CDR3 sequence: CASSTFRDRVYNEQFF. Written as DNA, the CDR3 is TGTGCCAGCAGCACATTCCGGGACAGGGTTTACAATGAGCAGTTCTTC. The rearrangement uses TRBV7-9 and TRBJ2-1; TRBD1 matches 9 bases. The CDR3 runs 16 residues. CDR1 and CDR2 from the germline V gene are SEHNR and FQNEAQ (reference sequence). J was trimmed by 4 bases and V by 5 bases; bases with no gene match: 9.